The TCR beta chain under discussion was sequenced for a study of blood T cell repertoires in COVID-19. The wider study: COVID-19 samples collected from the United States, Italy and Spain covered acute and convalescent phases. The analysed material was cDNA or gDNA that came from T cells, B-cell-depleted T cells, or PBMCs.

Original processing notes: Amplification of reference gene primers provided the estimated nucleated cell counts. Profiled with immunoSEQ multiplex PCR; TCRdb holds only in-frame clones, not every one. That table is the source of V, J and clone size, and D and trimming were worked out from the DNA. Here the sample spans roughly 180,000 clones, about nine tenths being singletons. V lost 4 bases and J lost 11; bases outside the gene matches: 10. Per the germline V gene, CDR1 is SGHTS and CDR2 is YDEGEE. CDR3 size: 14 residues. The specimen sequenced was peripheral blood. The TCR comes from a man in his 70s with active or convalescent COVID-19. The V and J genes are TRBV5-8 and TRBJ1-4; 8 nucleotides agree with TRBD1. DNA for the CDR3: TGTGCCAGCAGCCCGGGACAGGTATTGGGGAAACTGTTTTTT. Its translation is CASSPGQVLGKLFF. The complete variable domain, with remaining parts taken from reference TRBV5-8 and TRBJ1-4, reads EAGVTQSPTHLIKTRGQQATLRCSPISGHTSVYWYQQALGLGLQFLLWYDEGEERNRGNFPPRFSGRQFPNYSSELNVNALELEDSALYLCASSPGQVLGKLFFGSGTQLSVL.